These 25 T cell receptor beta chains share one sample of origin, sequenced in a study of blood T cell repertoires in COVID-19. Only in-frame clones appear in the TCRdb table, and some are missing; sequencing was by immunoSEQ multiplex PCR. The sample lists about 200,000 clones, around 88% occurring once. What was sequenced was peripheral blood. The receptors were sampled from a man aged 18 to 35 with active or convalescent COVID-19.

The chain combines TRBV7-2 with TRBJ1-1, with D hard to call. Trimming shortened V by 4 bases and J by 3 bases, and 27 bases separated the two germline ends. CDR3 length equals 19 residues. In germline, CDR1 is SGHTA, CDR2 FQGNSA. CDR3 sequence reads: CASSSNRQVSPWFDTEAFF. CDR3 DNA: TGTGCCAGCAGCTCTAATCGGCAGGTCAGTCCGTGGTTTGACACTGAAGCTTTCTTT.

The CDR3 spells CASSSGQGGGEAFF. CDR3 coding DNA: TGTGCCAGCAGCTCCGGACAGGGTGGGGGTGAAGCTTTCTTT. The rearrangement links TRBV6-6 to TRBJ1-1, with TRBD1 matching 8 bases. This CDR3 has 14 amino acids. Germline V lookup: CDR1 MNHNY, CDR2 SVGAGI (reference sequence). With 6 bases clipped from V and 7 bases from J, the junction kept 10 bases outside the gene matches.

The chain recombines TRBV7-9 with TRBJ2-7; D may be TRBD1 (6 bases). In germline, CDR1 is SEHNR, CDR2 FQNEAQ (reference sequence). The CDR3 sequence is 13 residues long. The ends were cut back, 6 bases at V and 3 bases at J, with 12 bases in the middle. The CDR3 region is CASSSTGHYEQYF. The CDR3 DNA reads TGTGCCAGCAGTTCGACAGGACACTACGAGCAGTACTTC.

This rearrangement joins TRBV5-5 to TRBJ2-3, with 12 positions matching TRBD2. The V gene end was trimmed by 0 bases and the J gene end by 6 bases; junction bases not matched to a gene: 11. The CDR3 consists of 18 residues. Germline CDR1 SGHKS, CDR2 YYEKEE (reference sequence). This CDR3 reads CASSLGLAGGPGMDTQYF. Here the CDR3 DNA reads TGTGCCAGCAGCTTGGGGCTAGCGGGAGGGCCCGGGATGGATACGCAGTATTTT.

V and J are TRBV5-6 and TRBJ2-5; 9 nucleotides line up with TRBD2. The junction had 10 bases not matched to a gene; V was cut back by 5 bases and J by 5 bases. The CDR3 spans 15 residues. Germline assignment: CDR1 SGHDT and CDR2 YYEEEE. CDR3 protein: CASSGLAGSVETQYF. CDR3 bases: TGTGCCAGCAGTGGCCTAGCGGGAAGTGTGGAGACCCAGTACTTC.

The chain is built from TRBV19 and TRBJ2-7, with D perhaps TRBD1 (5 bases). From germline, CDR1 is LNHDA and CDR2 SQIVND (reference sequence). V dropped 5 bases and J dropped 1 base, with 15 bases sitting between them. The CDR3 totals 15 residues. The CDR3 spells CASSDQGAYSYEQYF. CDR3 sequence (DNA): TGTGCCAGTAGTGACCAGGGCGCTTATTCCTACGAGCAGTACTTC.

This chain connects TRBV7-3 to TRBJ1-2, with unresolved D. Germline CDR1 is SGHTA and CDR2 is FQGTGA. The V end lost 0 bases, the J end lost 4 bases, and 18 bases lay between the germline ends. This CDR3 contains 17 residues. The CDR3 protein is CASSLTRVGGLSYGYTF. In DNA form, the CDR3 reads TGTGCCAGCAGCTTAACGCGGGTGGGAGGGTTGAGCTATGGCTACACCTTC.

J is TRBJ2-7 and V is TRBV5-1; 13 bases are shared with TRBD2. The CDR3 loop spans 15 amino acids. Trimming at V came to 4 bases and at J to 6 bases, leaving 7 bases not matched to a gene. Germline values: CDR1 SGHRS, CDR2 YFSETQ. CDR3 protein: CASSPGLAGKGEQYF. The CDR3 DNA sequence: TGCGCCAGCAGCCCGGGACTAGCGGGAAAAGGCGAGCAGTACTTC. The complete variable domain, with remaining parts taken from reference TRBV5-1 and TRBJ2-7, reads KAGVTQTPRYLIKTRGQQVTLSCSPISGHRSVSWYQQTPGQGLQFLFEYFSETQRNKGNFPGRFSGRQFSNSRSEMNVSTLELGDSALYLCASSPGLAGKGEQYFGPGTRLTVT.

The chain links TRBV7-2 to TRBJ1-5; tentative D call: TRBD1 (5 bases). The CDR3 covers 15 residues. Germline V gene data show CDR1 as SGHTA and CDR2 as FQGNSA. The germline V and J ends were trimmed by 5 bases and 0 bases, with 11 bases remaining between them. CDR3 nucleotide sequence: TGTGCCAGCAGCGACGGGGGGTCTAGCAATCAGCCCCAGCATTTT. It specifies CASSDGGSSNQPQHF.

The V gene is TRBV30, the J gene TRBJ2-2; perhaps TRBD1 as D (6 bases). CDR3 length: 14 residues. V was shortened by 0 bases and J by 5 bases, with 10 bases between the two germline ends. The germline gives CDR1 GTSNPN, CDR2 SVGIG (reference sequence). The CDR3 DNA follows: TGTGCCTGGAGTGTGGGCAGGGGTACCGGGGAGCTGTTTTTT. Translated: CAWSVGRGTGELFF.

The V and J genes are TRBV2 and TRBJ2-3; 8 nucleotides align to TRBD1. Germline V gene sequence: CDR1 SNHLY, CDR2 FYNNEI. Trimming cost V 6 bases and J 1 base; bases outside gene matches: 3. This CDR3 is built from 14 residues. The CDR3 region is CASRDRGGTDTQYF. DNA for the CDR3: TGTGCCAGCAGAGACAGGGGCGGCACAGATACGCAGTATTTT. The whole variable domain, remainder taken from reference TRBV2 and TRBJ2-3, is EPEVTQTPSHQVTQMGQEVILRCVPISNHLYFYWYRQILGQKVEFLVSFYNNEISEKSEIFDDQFSVERPDGSNFTLKIRSTKLEDSAMYFCASRDRGGTDTQYFGPGTRLTVL.

CDR3 sequence reads: CASLTGNTEAFF. The CDR3 DNA reads as TGTGCCAGCCTGACAGGGAACACTGAAGCTTTCTTT. The J gene is TRBJ1-1, the V gene TRBV27, with a possible D match to TRBD1 (6 bases). The CDR3 sequence is 12 residues long. The germline CDR1 and CDR2 sequences are MNHEY and SMNVEV (reference sequence). The V and J ends lost 8 bases and 1 base respectively, with 8 bases between them.

DNA of the CDR3: TGTGCCAGCAGCTTGGGGACTAGCGGCCTGAGCTCCTACGAGCAGTACTTC. Translated, it gives CASSLGTSGLSSYEQYF. The gene calls are TRBV5-5 and TRBJ2-7, with 10 positions matching TRBD2. The CDR3 is made up of 17 amino acids. Unmatched junction bases numbered 6, after V lost 0 bases and J lost 0 bases. Germline V gene sequence: CDR1 SGHKS, CDR2 YYEKEE (reference sequence).

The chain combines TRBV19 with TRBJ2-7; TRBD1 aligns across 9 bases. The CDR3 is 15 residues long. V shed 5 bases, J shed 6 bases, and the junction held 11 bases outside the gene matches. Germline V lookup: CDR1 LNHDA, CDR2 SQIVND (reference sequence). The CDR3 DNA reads TGTGCCAGTAGTGCCCAAGGACAGGGGTTTAGCGAGCAGTACTTC. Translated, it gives CASSAQGQGFSEQYF.

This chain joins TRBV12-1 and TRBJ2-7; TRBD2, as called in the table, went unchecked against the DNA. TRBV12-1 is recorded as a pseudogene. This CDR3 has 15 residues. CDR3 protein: CASRSGLAAPYEQYF. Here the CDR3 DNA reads TGTGCCAGCAGGTCCGGACTAGCGGCTCCCTACGAGCAGTACTTC.

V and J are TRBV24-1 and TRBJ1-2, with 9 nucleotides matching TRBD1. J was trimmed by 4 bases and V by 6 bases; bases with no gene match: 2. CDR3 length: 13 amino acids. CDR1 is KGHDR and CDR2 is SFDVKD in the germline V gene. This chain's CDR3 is CATSSGQGYGYTF. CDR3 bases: TGTGCCACCAGTTCGGGACAGGGCTATGGCTACACCTTC.

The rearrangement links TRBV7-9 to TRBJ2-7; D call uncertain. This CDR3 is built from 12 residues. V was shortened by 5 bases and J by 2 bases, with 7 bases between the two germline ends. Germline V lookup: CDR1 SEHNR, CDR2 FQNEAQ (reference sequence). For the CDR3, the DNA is TGTGCCAGCAGCCACTCCACCTACGAGCAGTACTTC. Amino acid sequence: CASSHSTYEQYF. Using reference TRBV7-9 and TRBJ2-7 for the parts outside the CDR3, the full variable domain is DTGVSQNPRHKITKRGQNVTFRCDPISEHNRLYWYRQTLGQGPEFLTYFQNEAQLEKSRLLSDRFSAERPKGSFSTLEIQRTEQGDSAMYLCASSHSTYEQYFGPGTRLTVT.

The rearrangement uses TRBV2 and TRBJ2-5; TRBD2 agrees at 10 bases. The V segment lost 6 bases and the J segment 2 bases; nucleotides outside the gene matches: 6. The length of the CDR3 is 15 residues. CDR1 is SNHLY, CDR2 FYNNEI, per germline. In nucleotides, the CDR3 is TGTGCCAGCAGGCTAGCGGGAGCAATACAAGAGACCCAGTACTTC. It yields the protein CASRLAGAIQETQYF.

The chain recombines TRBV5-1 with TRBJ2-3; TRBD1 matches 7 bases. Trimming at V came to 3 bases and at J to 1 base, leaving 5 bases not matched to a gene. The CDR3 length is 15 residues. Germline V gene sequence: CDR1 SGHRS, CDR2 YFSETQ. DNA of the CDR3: TGCGCCAGCAGCTCCGGGACAGAAGGCACAGATACGCAGTATTTT. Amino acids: CASSSGTEGTDTQYF.

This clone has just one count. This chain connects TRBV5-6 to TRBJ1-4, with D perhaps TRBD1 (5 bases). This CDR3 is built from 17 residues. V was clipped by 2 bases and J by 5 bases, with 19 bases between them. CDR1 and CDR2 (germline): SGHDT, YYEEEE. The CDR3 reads CASSFGGQAGGNEKLFF. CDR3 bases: TGTGCCAGCAGCTTCGGGGGTCAGGCCGGCGGAAATGAAAAACTGTTTTTT. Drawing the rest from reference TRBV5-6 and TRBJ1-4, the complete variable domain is DAGVTQSPTHLIKTRGQQVTLRCSPKSGHDTVSWYQQALGQGPQFIFQYYEEEERQRGNFPDRFSGHQFPNYSSELNVNALLLGDSALYLCASSFGGQAGGNEKLFFGSGTQLSVL.

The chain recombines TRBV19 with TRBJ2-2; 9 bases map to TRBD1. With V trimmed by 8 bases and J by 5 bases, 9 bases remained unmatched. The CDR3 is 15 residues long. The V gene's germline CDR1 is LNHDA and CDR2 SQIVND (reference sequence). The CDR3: CASLNDRGSTGELFF. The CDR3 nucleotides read TGTGCCAGTCTAAACGACAGGGGGAGTACCGGGGAGCTGTTTTTT.

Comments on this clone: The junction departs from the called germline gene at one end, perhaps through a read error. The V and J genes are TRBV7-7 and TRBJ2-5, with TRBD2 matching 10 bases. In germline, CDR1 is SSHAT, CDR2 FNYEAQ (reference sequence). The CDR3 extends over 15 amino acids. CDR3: CASSSIVGLAETQYF. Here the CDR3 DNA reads TGTGCTAGCAGCTCTATCGTGGGACTAGCGGAGACCCAGTACTTC.

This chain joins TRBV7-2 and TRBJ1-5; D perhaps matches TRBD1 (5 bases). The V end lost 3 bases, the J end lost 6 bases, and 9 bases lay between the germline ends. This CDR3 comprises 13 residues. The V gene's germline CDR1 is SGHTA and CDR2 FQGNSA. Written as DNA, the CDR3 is TGTGCCAGCAGCTTGGGCGGGGGTCAGCCCCAGCATTTT. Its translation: CASSLGGGQPQHF.

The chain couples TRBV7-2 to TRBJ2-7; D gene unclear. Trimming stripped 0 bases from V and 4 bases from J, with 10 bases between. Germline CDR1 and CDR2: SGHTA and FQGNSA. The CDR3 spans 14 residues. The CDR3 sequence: CASSLAFNTYEQYF. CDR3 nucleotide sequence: TGTGCCAGCAGCTTAGCATTTAACACATACGAGCAGTACTTC.

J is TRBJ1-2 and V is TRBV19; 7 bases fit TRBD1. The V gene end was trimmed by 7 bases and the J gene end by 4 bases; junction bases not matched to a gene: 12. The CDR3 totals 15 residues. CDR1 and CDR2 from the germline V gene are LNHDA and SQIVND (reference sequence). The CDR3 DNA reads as TGTGCCAGTACCGATCCAGGGGGACAGATCTATGGCTACACCTTC. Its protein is CASTDPGGQIYGYTF.